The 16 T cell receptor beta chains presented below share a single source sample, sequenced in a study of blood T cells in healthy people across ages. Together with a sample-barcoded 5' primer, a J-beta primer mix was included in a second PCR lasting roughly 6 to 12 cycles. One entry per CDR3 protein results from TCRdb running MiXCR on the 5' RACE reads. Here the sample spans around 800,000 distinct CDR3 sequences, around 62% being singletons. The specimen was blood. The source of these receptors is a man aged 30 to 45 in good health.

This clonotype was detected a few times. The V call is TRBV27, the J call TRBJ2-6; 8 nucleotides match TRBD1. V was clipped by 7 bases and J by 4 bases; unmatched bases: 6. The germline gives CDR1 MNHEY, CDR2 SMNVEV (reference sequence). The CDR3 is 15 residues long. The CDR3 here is CASTKTGVGANVLTF. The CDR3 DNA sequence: TGTGCCAGCACCAAGACAGGGGTGGGGGCCAACGTCCTGACTTTC.

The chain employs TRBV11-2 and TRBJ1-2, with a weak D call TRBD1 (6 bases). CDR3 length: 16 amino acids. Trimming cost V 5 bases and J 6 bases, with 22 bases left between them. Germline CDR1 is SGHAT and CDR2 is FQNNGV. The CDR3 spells CASSLTRGGGLNGYTF. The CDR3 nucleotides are TGTGCCAGCAGCCTTACCCGAGGTGGGGGGCTGAATGGCTACACCTTC.

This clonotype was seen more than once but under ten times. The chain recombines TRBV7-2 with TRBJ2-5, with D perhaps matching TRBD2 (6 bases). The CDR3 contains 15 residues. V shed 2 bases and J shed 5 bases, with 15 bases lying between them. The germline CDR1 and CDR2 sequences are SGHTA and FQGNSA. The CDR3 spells CASSLTSPRGETQYF. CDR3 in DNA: TGTGCCAGCAGCTTAACTAGCCCCCGGGGGGAGACCCAGTACTTC.

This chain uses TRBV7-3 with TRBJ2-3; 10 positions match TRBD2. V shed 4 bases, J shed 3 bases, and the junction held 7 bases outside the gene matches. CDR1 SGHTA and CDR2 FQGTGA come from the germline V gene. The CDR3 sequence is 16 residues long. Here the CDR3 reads CASSSWTSGPTDTQYF. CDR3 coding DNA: TGTGCCAGCAGCTCCTGGACTAGCGGCCCTACAGATACGCAGTATTTT. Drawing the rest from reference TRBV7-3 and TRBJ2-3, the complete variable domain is GAGVSQTPSNKVTEKGKYVELRCDPISGHTALYWYRQSLGQGPEFLIYFQGTGAADDSGLPNDRFFAVRPEGSVSTLKIQRTERGDSAVYLCASSSWTSGPTDTQYFGPGTRLTVL.

CDR3 in DNA: TGTGCCAGCAGTTACTACCGGAATCAGCCCCAGCATTTT. Its protein is CASSYYRNQPQHF. The V and J genes are TRBV6-2 or TRBV6-3 and TRBJ1-5; no definite D call. The V and J ends lost 1 base and 4 bases respectively, with 5 bases between them. The CDR3 runs to 13 residues. CDR1 is MNHEY and CDR2 is SVGEGT in the germline V gene.

CDR3 protein: CASSQSSGASNQPQHF. CDR3 in DNA: TGTGCCAGCAGCCAATCTTCGGGGGCGAGCAATCAGCCCCAGCATTTT. V is TRBV3-1 and J is TRBJ1-5, with TRBD1 as a possible D gene (6 bases). Trimming took off 2 bases at V and 1 base at J, with 12 bases between the two ends. This CDR3 comprises 16 residues. Germline CDR1 LGHDT, CDR2 YNNKEL (reference sequence).

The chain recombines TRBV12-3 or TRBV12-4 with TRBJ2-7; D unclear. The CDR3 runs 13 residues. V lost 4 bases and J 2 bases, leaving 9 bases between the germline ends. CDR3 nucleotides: TGTGCCAGCAGTTGGTCGTGGGCCTACGAGCAGTACTTC. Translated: CASSWSWAYEQYF.

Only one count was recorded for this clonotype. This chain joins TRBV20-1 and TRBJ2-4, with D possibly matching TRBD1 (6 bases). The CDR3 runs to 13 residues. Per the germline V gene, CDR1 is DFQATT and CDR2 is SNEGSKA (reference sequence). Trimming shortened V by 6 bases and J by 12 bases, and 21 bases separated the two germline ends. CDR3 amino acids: CSAHRAAGANQYF. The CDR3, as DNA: TGCAGTGCGCACCGCGCGGCAGGGGCAAATCAGTACTTC.

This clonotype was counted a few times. The CDR3 region has the DNA TGTGCCAGCAGCCAGAGCTGGACTGGTGGCTACACCTTC. Translation gives CASSQSWTGGYTF. This chain connects TRBV14 to TRBJ1-2; D is undetermined. CDR3 length: 13 residues. Germline CDR1 reads SGHDN; CDR2 reads FVKESK. Trimming left V 3 bases short and J 7 bases short, with 12 bases between. Combining the CDR3 with reference TRBV14 and TRBJ1-2 gives the whole variable domain EAGVTQFPSHSVIEKGQTVTLRCDPISGHDNLYWYRRVMGKEIKFLLHFVKESKQDESGMPNNRFLAERTGGTYSTLKVQPAELEDSGVYFCASSQSWTGGYTFGSGTRLTVV.

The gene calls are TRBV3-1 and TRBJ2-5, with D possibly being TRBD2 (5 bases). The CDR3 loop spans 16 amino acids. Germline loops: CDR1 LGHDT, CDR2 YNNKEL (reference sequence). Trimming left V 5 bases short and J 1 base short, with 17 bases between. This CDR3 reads CASSRSSRDFQETQYF. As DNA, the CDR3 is TGTGCCAGCAGCAGGAGTTCCCGGGATTTCCAAGAGACCCAGTACTTC.

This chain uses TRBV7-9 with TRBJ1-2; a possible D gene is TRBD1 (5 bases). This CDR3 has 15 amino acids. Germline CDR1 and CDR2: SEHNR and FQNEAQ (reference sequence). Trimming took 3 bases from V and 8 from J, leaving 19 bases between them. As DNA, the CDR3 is TGTGCCAGCAGCTTGGGGTCGACAGCCAGGGAAGGCTACACCTTC. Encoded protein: CASSLGSTAREGYTF.

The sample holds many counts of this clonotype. CDR3 amino acids: CASRTGTSGAYEQYF. The CDR3 nucleotides are TGCGCCAGCAGGACCGGGACTAGCGGGGCCTACGAGCAGTACTTC. The chain joins TRBV5-1 to TRBJ2-7, with 13 bases lining up with TRBD2. With V trimmed by 5 bases and J by 2 bases, 4 bases remained unmatched. Germline assignment: CDR1 SGHRS and CDR2 YFSETQ. The CDR3 loop spans 15 amino acids. The complete variable domain, with remaining parts taken from reference TRBV5-1 and TRBJ2-7, reads KAGVTQTPRYLIKTRGQQVTLSCSPISGHRSVSWYQQTPGQGLQFLFEYFSETQRNKGNFPGRFSGRQFSNSRSEMNVSTLELGDSALYLCASRTGTSGAYEQYFGPGTRLTVT.

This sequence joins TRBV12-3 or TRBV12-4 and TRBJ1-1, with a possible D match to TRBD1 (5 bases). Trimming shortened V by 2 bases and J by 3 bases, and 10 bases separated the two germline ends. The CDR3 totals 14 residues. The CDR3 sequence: CASSLSDKYTEAFF. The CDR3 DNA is TGTGCCAGCAGTTTATCGGACAAGTACACTGAAGCTTTCTTT.

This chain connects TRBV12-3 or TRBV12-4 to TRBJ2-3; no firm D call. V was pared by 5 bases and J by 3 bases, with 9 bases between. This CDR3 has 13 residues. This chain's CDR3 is CASSPDPTDTQYF. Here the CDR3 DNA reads TGTGCCAGCAGTCCGGACCCTACAGATACGCAGTATTTT.

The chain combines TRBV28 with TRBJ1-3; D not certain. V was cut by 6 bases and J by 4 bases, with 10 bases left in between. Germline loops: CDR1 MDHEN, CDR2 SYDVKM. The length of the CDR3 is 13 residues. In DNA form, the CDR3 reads TGTGCCAGCAGCCCGATTACGGGAAACACCATATATTTT. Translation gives CASSPITGNTIYF.

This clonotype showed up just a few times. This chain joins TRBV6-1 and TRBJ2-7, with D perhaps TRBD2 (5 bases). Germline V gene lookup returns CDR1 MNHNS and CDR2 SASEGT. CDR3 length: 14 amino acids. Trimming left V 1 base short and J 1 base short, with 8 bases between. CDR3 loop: CASSEVGVSYEQYF. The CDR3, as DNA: TGTGCCAGCAGTGAAGTCGGGGTTTCCTACGAGCAGTACTTC.